The 5 T cell receptor beta chains presented below share a single source sample, sequenced in a study of T cell responses to AZD1222 COVID-19 vaccine. Data came from immunoSEQ multiplex PCR; TCRdb stores just in-frame clones and leaves some out. The table has over 90,000 clones, 88% seen once; the top ten hold roughly 20%. The specimen was peripheral blood, collected on day 0 of AZD1222 vaccination. Receptors were obtained from an adult in good health.

This chain joins TRBV12-3 or TRBV12-4 and TRBJ1-1; D unresolved. This CDR3 spans 13 amino acids. The ends were cut back, 1 base at V and 4 bases at J, with 7 bases in the middle. The CDR3 DNA reads TGTGCCAGCAGTTTAGGGTTGGCCACTGAAGCTTTCTTT. Its protein product is CASSLGLATEAFF.

The chain has TRBV28 and TRBJ1-4, with 12 bases fitting TRBD1. Germline CDR1 reads MDHEN; CDR2 reads SYDVKM. The CDR3 loop spans 17 amino acids. Trimming took 5 bases from V and 4 from J; bases not matched to a gene: 8. The CDR3 DNA reads TGTGCCAGCAGTCGTCCGGGACAGGGGGCCTTTAATGAAAAACTGTTTTTT. It translates to CASSRPGQGAFNEKLFF.

This rearrangement joins TRBV19 to TRBJ1-5; 9 bases align to TRBD1. Germline V gene data show CDR1 as LNHDA and CDR2 as SQIVND (reference sequence). The junction had 5 bases not matched to a gene; V was cut back by 7 bases and J by 4 bases. This CDR3 spans 14 amino acids. The CDR3 region is CASTRGQGNQPQHF. The CDR3 DNA is TGTGCCAGTACCAGAGGACAGGGGAATCAGCCCCAGCATTTT. The variable domain in full, completed from reference TRBV19 and TRBJ1-5, reads DGGITQSPKYLFRKEGQNVTLSCEQNLNHDAMYWYRQDPGQGLRLIYYSQIVNDFQKGDIAEGYSVSREKKESFPLTVTSAQKNPTAFYLCASTRGQGNQPQHFGDGTRLSIL.

The genes are TRBV9 and TRBJ2-3; 7 positions agree with TRBD1. The junction had 3 bases not matched to a gene; V was cut back by 3 bases and J by 2 bases. The CDR3 spans 14 residues. The germline V gene has CDR1 SGDLS and CDR2 YYNGEE. The CDR3 is CASSADRDTDTQYF. CDR3 bases: TGTGCCAGCAGCGCCGACAGGGACACAGATACGCAGTATTTT.

The chain recombines TRBV18 with TRBJ2-1; 8 nucleotides line up with TRBD1. Germline CDR1 is KGHSH and CDR2 is LQKENI. V lost 4 bases, J lost 4 bases, and 9 bases stayed unmatched. The CDR3 covers 16 residues. CDR3 loop: CASSRPGQAFYNEQFF. DNA of the CDR3: TGTGCCAGCTCACGACCGGGACAGGCCTTTTACAATGAGCAGTTCTTC.